Each of the 20 T cell receptor beta chains below was sequenced from the same sample in a study of molecular identifiers for immune sequencing clone quantification. Via MiXCR, TCRdb re-called the PCR reads, giving one row per CDR3 protein. The sample has tens of thousands of distinct CDR3 sequences, 20% to 25% seen once. The sample taken for sequencing was naive CD8+ T cells from blood, with Jurkat cell RNA spiked in. Indicated subset: FACS-sorted CD8+CD4-CCR7+CD45RA+ naive T cells. The receptors were sampled from a human donor in good health. Some libraries in this study had Jurkat cell RNA spiked in.

The chain employs TRBV20-1 and TRBJ2-3; weak D call: TRBD2 (5 bases). Trimming took off 5 bases at V and 6 bases at J, with 24 bases between the two ends. CDR1 is DFQATT and CDR2 is SNEGSKA in the germline V gene (reference sequence). The CDR3 is made up of 16 amino acids. CDR3 coding DNA: TGCAGTGCTTGGGAGCACACCCGTGCCCGATTCGATACGCAGTATTTT. This sequence encodes CSAWEHTRARFDTQYF.

In its sample, this clonotype was seen a few times. V usage is TRBV29-1 and J usage is TRBJ2-7; 10 bases map to TRBD1. The V and J ends lost 3 bases and 3 bases, in that order; junction bases with no gene match: 5. Germline CDR1 SQVTM, CDR2 ANQGSEA. The CDR3 is 14 residues long. CDR3 region: CSVETGGSGYEQYF. DNA for the CDR3: TGCAGCGTTGAGACAGGGGGCTCAGGCTACGAGCAGTACTTC.

In this sample, this clonotype turned up many times. The chain recombines TRBV7-9 with TRBJ2-3; 11 bases match TRBD2. The CDR3 extends over 16 amino acids. Germline CDR1 is SEHNR and CDR2 is FQNEAQ (reference sequence). Losses at the gene ends were 4 bases for V and 2 bases for J; bases not matched to a gene: 5. CDR3 bases: TGTGCCAGCAGCTCACTAGCGGGGGCTACCACAGATACGCAGTATTTT. This translates into CASSSLAGATTDTQYF.

J is TRBJ2-7 and V is TRBV29-1, with TRBD2 as a possible D gene (5 bases). Germline V gene sequence: CDR1 SQVTM, CDR2 ANQGSEA. This CDR3 spans 14 amino acids. CDR3 nucleotide sequence: TGCCGCGAGCTAGAGGGTAGCGTTTCGGCCGAGCAGTACTTC. Translated: CRELEGSVSAEQYF.

In this sample, this clonotype turned up many times. The gene calls are TRBV20-1 and TRBJ2-1; a possible D gene is TRBD2 (5 bases). Germline V lookup: CDR1 DFQATT, CDR2 SNEGSKA (reference sequence). The CDR3 has 11 residues. Trimming pared 0 bases from V and 9 bases from J, leaving 6 bases between. CDR3 protein: CSARDGGEQFF. Written as DNA, the CDR3 is TGCAGTGCTAGAGACGGAGGTGAGCAGTTCTTC.

Many counts were recorded for this clonotype. The rearrangement uses TRBV4-1 and TRBJ1-2, with 12 bases identical to TRBD1. The J segment lost 4 bases and the V segment lost 4 bases, leaving 10 bases of the junction unmatched. The CDR3 consists of 17 residues. Germline CDR1 and CDR2: MGHRA and YSYEKL. The CDR3 coding sequence is TGCGCCAGCAGCCCCGCCGGGACAGGGGGCGCGGGCTATGGCTACACCTTC. Translating gives CASSPAGTGGAGYGYTF.

Points on this clonotype: Mismatch with germline at one junction end may stem from a read error. This chain links TRBV11-2 with TRBJ1-1; possibly TRBD1 for D (5 bases). The CDR3 extends over 13 amino acids. In germline, CDR1 is SGHAT, CDR2 FQNNGV. CDR3 region: CASSLWGNTEASF. CDR3 bases: TGTGCCAGCAGCCTGTGGGGGAACACTGAAGCTTCCTTT.

The table lists this clonotype with many counts. The chain carries TRBV6-5 and TRBJ2-4; no reliable D call. The CDR3 sequence is 15 residues long. From germline, CDR1 is MNHEY and CDR2 SVGAGI. V was trimmed by 8 bases and J by 1 base, leaving 15 bases between them. CDR3 in amino acids: CASLRKFFAKNIQYF. CDR3 nucleotide sequence: TGTGCCAGCCTCCGGAAGTTTTTTGCCAAAAACATTCAGTACTTC.

This clonotype was seen many times. This chain connects TRBV7-9 to TRBJ2-6; D remains ambiguous. The CDR3 is 16 residues long. CDR1 SEHNR and CDR2 FQNEAQ come from the germline V gene (reference sequence). The germline V and J ends were trimmed by 6 bases and 0 bases, with 12 bases remaining between them. The CDR3 is CASRSSVSSGANVLTF. The CDR3 DNA sequence: TGTGCCAGCAGGTCCTCTGTTAGCTCTGGGGCCAACGTCCTGACTTTC.

About this clonotype: A junction boundary mismatches the germline segment, possibly from a read error. The V call is TRBV10-3, the J call TRBJ2-5; D may be TRBD1 (5 bases). This CDR3 region has 18 residues. Germline values: CDR1 ENHRY, CDR2 SYGVKD. The CDR3 protein is CATSSQQTALSRGETQYF. The CDR3 bases are TGTGCCACCAGTTCTCAACAGACAGCACTCTCCCGAGGAGAGACCCAGTACTTC.

The sample holds many counts of this clonotype. The V call is TRBV20-1, the J call TRBJ2-2; D tentatively fits TRBD1 or TRBD2 (5 bases each). Germline values: CDR1 DFQATT, CDR2 SNEGSKA (reference sequence). The CDR3 length is 13 residues. V lost 5 bases and J 4 bases, leaving 11 bases between the germline ends. The CDR3 coding sequence is TGCAGTGCTGGGGACGGTACCACCGGGGAGCTGTTTTTT. Encoded protein: CSAGDGTTGELFF.

A remark on this clonotype: This may arise from a read error, as a much more abundant clone is one base away. V gene TRBV4-3 combines with J gene TRBJ2-7; 9 bases fit TRBD1. Germline CDR1 is LGHNA and CDR2 is YSLEER. The CDR3 spans 17 residues. V dropped 2 bases and J dropped 7; count of bases not matched to a gene: 15. As DNA, the CDR3 is TGCGCCAGCAGCCAAAATATCGGTCCGGGACAGGGCCAAGAGCAGTACTTC. Translating gives CASSQNIGPGQGQEQYF.

This clonotype has a handful of counts. The CDR3 is CASSSPSRGTTDTQYF. The CDR3 DNA reads as TGTGCCAGCAGCTCCCCGTCCAGGGGGACGACAGATACGCAGTATTTT. J is TRBJ2-3 and V is TRBV5-6; 7 nucleotides line up with TRBD1. The CDR3 spans 16 residues. The V and J ends lost 3 bases and 3 bases, in that order; junction bases with no gene match: 10. Germline assignment: CDR1 SGHDT and CDR2 YYEEEE.

In this sample, this clonotype turned up many times. The chain carries TRBV12-3 or TRBV12-4 and TRBJ2-7, with TRBD1 identical over 7 bases. V shed 6 bases and J 3 bases; nucleotides not matched to a gene: 5. The CDR3 length is 13 residues. In DNA form, the CDR3 reads TGTGCCAGCAGCTGGGACAGCGACTACGAGCAGTACTTC. It encodes CASSWDSDYEQYF.

With respect to this clonotype: A much larger clone is a single base away; this may be a read error. The chain recombines TRBV6-2 or TRBV6-3 with TRBJ2-2, with no clear D. Germline CDR1 and CDR2: MNHEY and SVGEGT. The CDR3 extends over 16 amino acids. The V and J ends lost 6 bases and 1 base respectively, with 15 bases between them. The CDR3 sequence: CASRSPEHQNTGELFF. The CDR3 bases are TGTGCCAGCAGATCCCCGGAACACCAGAACACCGGGGAGCTGTTTTTT.

This chain uses TRBV4-1 with TRBJ1-1; TRBD1 is a possible D gene (6 bases). Between the trimmed V and J ends, which lost 1 base and 8 bases, there was a span of 20 bases. The germline V gene has CDR1 MGHRA and CDR2 YSYEKL. This CDR3 spans 16 amino acids. The CDR3 nucleotides are TGCGCCAGCAGCCAAGGGGCTCTGGACAGCCCGTGGGAAGCTTTCTTT. Its protein product is CASSQGALDSPWEAFF.

The chain has TRBV4-1 and TRBJ2-7; unclear D gene. The CDR3 totals 13 residues. Germline V gives CDR1 MGHRA, CDR2 YSYEKL. Trimming left V 3 bases short and J 4 bases short, with 10 bases between. CDR3 residues: CASSHGQQYEQYF. CDR3 sequence (DNA): TGCGCCAGCAGCCATGGGCAGCAATACGAGCAGTACTTC.

The sample holds many counts of this clonotype. The chain couples TRBV4-3 to TRBJ2-7; 7 bases match TRBD1. CDR1 is LGHNA, CDR2 YSLEER, per germline. The length of the CDR3 is 16 residues. J gave up 3 bases and V 0 bases, and 8 bases lay outside the gene matches. CDR3 protein: CASSQDQSGGSYEQYF. Written as DNA, the CDR3 is TGCGCCAGCAGCCAAGATCAATCAGGGGGTAGCTACGAGCAGTACTTC.

A remark on this clonotype: A read error may be the cause here, since a much bigger clone is one base away. The chain has TRBV29-1 and TRBJ2-3, with D unclear. The CDR3 totals 15 residues. V lost 0 bases and J lost 4, with 14 bases in between. CDR1 is SQVTM, CDR2 ANQGSEA, per germline. In DNA, the CDR3 is TGCAGCGTTGAAGATCTGGGGTATGAATCAGATACGCAGTATTTT. Translated: CSVEDLGYESDTQYF.

This clonotype was seen more than once but under ten times. A single base separates this from a much larger clone, so it may be a read error. This rearrangement joins TRBV6-2 or TRBV6-3 to TRBJ2-5, with D unresolved. CDR1 is MNHEY, CDR2 SVGEGT, per germline. The CDR3 sequence is 14 residues long. Trimming took off 5 bases at V and 7 bases at J, with 17 bases between the two ends. Here the CDR3 DNA reads TGTGCCAGCAGTACGGACCTTGGGTCAGGGACCCAGTACTTC. Its protein is CASSTDLGSGTQYF.